This section outlines one T cell receptor (beta chain) sequence together with its context. V lost 1 base, J lost 3 bases, and 9 bases lay in between. Germline CDR1 GTSNPN, CDR2 SVGIG (reference sequence). CDR3 length: 14 amino acids. The sample is drawn from a study of blood T cell repertoires in COVID-19. Overall study context: The United States, Italy and Spain supplied acute and convalescent COVID-19 samples. Sources were T cells, B-cell-depleted T cells, or PBMCs; the material itself was cDNA or gDNA.

This table comes from immunoSEQ multiplex PCR, and its TCRdb copy is limited to in-frame clones, with some not included. The table shows 260,000 or so clones, with about four fifths occurring only once. The rearrangement links TRBV30 to TRBJ1-4; D is perhaps TRBD1 (6 bases). The source material was peripheral blood. This clonotype was obtained from a woman of 80 years or more with COVID-19, enrolled during active disease. The CDR3 protein is CAWSADRANEKLFF. In nucleotides, the CDR3 is TGTGCCTGGAGTGCGGACAGAGCTAATGAAAAACTGTTTTTT. Drawing the rest from reference TRBV30 and TRBJ1-4, the complete variable domain is SQTIHQWPATLVQPVGSPLSLECTVEGTSNPNLYWYRQAAGRGLQLLFYSVGIGQISSEVPQNLSASRPQDRQFILSSKKLLLSDSGFYLCAWSADRANEKLFFGSGTQLSVL.